This TCR beta chain was observed in a study of cytomegalovirus exposure and HLA in healthy donors. Study-level findings and limits: Specific recognition of CMV antigens was confirmed in vitro for a few chains (all CMV-associated).

Per germline, CDR1 SQVTM and CDR2 ANQGSEA. The CDR3 consists of 14 residues. The V end was cut by 6 bases, the J end by 3 bases, with 17 bases between. Worth noting for this clone: Its antigen is unknown.

PCR employed 60 Vbeta and 13 Jbeta primers. This table comes from immunoSEQ multiplex PCR, and its TCRdb copy is limited to in-frame clones, with some not included. This table holds around 120,000 clones, more than 65% found once. This clonotype was obtained from a human donor in good health. Sequenced: PBMCs. This chain links TRBV29-1 with TRBJ1-2; tentatively, D is TRBD1 (6 bases). Here the CDR3 DNA reads TGCAGCGTCGCCGTATTACAGGGAGACTATGGCTACACCTTC. Translated: CSVAVLQGDYGYTF.